The next 25 T cell receptor beta chains were all read from a single sample in a study of Tregs in tolerant kidney transplant recipients. The nonmyeloablative bone marrow transplants came from related graft donors, with transient mixed chimerism. Repertoires were generated with immunoSEQ multiplex PCR, while TCRdb's copy carries only in-frame clones and drops some. This specimen shows thousands of clones; the ten leading clones hold around 40%. This sample comprised CD8+ T cells from blood (PBMCs), obtained 12 months after the transplant. These receptors came from a human patient who received a combined kidney and bone marrow transplant. Some T cells may possibly be graft donor cells.

On this clone: The CDR3 is cut off 3 residues early in the read; its end comes from the germline J gene. The genes are TRBV2 and TRBJ2-7; tentatively, D is TRBD2 (5 bases). This CDR3 comprises 15 residues. In germline, CDR1 is SNHLY, CDR2 FYNNEI. Trimming left V 3 bases short and J 1 base short, with 13 bases between. This CDR3 reads CASSDMAEESYEQYF. CDR3 bases read: TGTGCCAGCAGTGACATGGCGGAGGAATCCTACGAG.

A note on this clone: The CDR3 end falls 3 residues outside the read, so it is completed with the germline J gene. The V call is TRBV7-6, the J call TRBJ2-7, with D perhaps TRBD1 (5 bases). The V and J ends lost 8 bases and 6 bases respectively, with 14 bases between them. Looked up from germline, CDR1 is SGHVS and CDR2 is FNYEAQ. The CDR3 totals 12 residues. The CDR3 sequence is CASGAPHGEQYF. The CDR3 DNA, read in part, is TGTGCCAGCGGGGCGCCCCATGGCGAG.

For this clone: The CDR3 extends 3 residues past the end of the read, so its final part is completed from the germline J gene. The chain uses TRBV28 and TRBJ2-1, with 8 bases aligning to TRBD1. With 4 bases clipped from V and 7 bases from J, the junction kept 6 bases outside the gene matches. The CDR3 totals 14 residues. Germline CDR1 reads MDHEN; CDR2 reads SYDVKM. The DNA read from the CDR3 is TGTGCCAGCAGTTCACCGGGACAGGAAAATGAG. Translating it yields CASSSPGQENE. The complete CDR3 sequence is CASSSPGQENEQFF.

Concerning this clone itself: The read gets to within 3 residues of the CDR3 end, and the germline J gene fills in the rest. The chain couples TRBV19 to TRBJ2-1; TRBD2 matches at 11 bases. Per germline, CDR1 LNHDA and CDR2 SQIVND (reference sequence). The trim removed 3 bases at V and 6 bases at J, leaving 7 bases unmatched. The CDR3 covers 16 residues. CDR3 protein: CASSIDSGRAVNEQFF. The sequenced part of the CDR3 DNA is TGTGCCAGTAGTATCGATAGCGGGAGGGCCGTCAATGAG.

The covered CDR3 bases are TGTGCCAGTAGTGATAGCGGGACTCCCTACGAG. Amino acid sequence: CASSDSGTPYE. The whole CDR3 sequence reads CASSDSGTPYEQYF. The V and J genes are TRBV19 and TRBJ2-7, with 8 positions matching TRBD2. The read terminates 3 residues before the CDR3 end, so the remaining end is supplied by the germline J gene. The CDR3 spans 14 residues. After removal of 5 bases from V and 2 bases from J, the junction contained 5 bases not matched to a gene. Germline V lookup: CDR1 LNHDA, CDR2 SQIVND (reference sequence).

Regarding this clone: Sequencing ends 3 residues short of the CDR3 end; the germline J gene provides the rest. V usage is TRBV24-1 and J usage is TRBJ2-5; 14 nucleotides align to TRBD2. CDR1 is KGHDR and CDR2 is SFDVKD in the germline V gene. This CDR3 is built from 18 residues. V shed 3 bases and J 4 bases; nucleotides not matched to a gene: 9. The CDR3 loop is CATSDRRLAGGPSETQYF. The part of the CDR3 DNA that was read is TGTGCCACCAGTGATCGCCGACTAGCGGGAGGGCCTTCAGAGACC.

The CDR3 loop reads CSARGLAGGDLYEQYF. The CDR3 bases that were read are TGCAGTGCTAGAGGCCTAGCGGGTGGGGATCTCTACGAG. The chain couples TRBV20-1 to TRBJ2-7; 8 bases fit TRBD2. The DNA ends 3 residues before the CDR3 does, and the rest of the CDR3 is filled in from the germline J gene. The germline gives CDR1 DFQATT, CDR2 SNEGSKA (reference sequence). The trim removed 1 base at V and 3 bases at J, leaving 11 bases unmatched. The CDR3 has 16 residues.

As to this clone: Read data end 3 residues before the CDR3 end; the end is taken from the germline J gene. This chain connects TRBV11-3 to TRBJ2-7; possibly TRBD2 for D (6 bases). The CDR3 has 13 amino acids. Trimming took off 1 base at V and 3 bases at J, with 7 bases between the two ends. In germline, CDR1 is SGHNT, CDR2 YENEEA. Here the CDR3 reads CASSLGTNYEQYF. The sequenced part of the CDR3 DNA is TGTGCCAGCAGCTTAGGGACTAACTACGAG.

Considering frequency, this clone is large. Read coverage stops 3 residues before the CDR3 terminus; the germline J gene supplies the remainder. This chain uses TRBV5-1 with TRBJ2-6; TRBD1 is a possible D gene (5 bases). The CDR3 has 17 residues. The V gene's germline CDR1 is SGHRS and CDR2 YFSETQ. Between the trimmed V and J ends, which lost 2 bases and 0 bases, there was a span of 12 bases. The CDR3 sequence is CASSFRGWSSGANVLTF. The part of the CDR3 DNA that was read is TGCGCCAGCAGCTTTAGGGGTTGGTCCTCTGGGGCCAACGTC. Full variable domain (outside the CDR3, taken from reference TRBV5-1 and TRBJ2-6): KAGVTQTPRYLIKTRGQQVTLSCSPISGHRSVSWYQQTPGQGLQFLFEYFSETQRNKGNFPGRFSGRQFSNSRSEMNVSTLELGDSALYLCASSFRGWSSGANVLTFGAGSRLTVL.

Of note for this clone: The read ends 3 residues shy of where the CDR3 ends; the end is completed using the germline J gene. The chain has TRBV7-6 and TRBJ2-7, with 11 bases identical to TRBD1. Germline V gene sequence: CDR1 SGHVS, CDR2 FNYEAQ. With V trimmed by 4 bases and J by 3 bases, 2 bases remained unmatched. The CDR3 runs to 14 residues. The CDR3 region is CASSWTGGSYEQYF. The DNA read from the CDR3 is TGTGCCAGCAGCTGGACAGGGGGCAGCTACGAG.

A remark on this clone: The missing CDR3 end, 3 residues past where the read stops, is filled in from the germline J gene. The chain employs TRBV12-3 or TRBV12-4 and TRBJ2-5; a possible D gene is TRBD1 (5 bases). V dropped 6 bases and J dropped 5 bases, with 10 bases sitting between them. The CDR3 has 12 amino acids. CDR3: CASSDRQETQYF. Partial CDR3 DNA: TGTGCCAGCAGCGACAGACAGGAGACC.

About this clone itself: The read ends 3 residues before the CDR3 terminus; that terminus is restored from the germline J gene. The J gene is TRBJ2-1, the V gene TRBV7-8; 7 positions match TRBD2. The germline V gene encodes CDR1 SGHVS and CDR2 FQNEAQ. Losses at the gene ends were 1 base for V and 2 bases for J; bases not matched to a gene: 5. The CDR3 sequence is 16 residues long. CDR3 bases read: TGTGCCAGCAGCTTAGTGGGCGGGGGTACCTACAATGAG. It translates to CASSLVGGGTYNE. The CDR3 reads in full as CASSLVGGGTYNEQFF.

A word on this clone: The read ends 3 residues before the CDR3 terminus; that terminus is restored from the germline J gene. The V gene is TRBV19, the J gene TRBJ2-5; 7 bases line up with TRBD1. J gave up 7 bases and V 6 bases, and 11 bases lay outside the gene matches. The CDR3 contains 14 residues. Germline lookup yields CDR1 LNHDA and CDR2 SQIVND (reference sequence). The CDR3 bases that were read are TGTGCCAGTAGGCCGGACAGGCAGGGTGGGACC. Its protein product is CASRPDRQGGT. The whole CDR3 is CASRPDRQGGTQYF.

Concerning this clone: The CDR3 extends 3 residues past the end of the read, so its final part is completed from the germline J gene. The chain links TRBV18 to TRBJ2-3; 10 positions agree with TRBD2. The CDR3 extends over 16 amino acids. Germline assignment: CDR1 KGHSH and CDR2 LQKENI. The junction had 6 bases not matched to a gene; V was cut back by 4 bases and J by 2 bases. This CDR3 is CASSLRTSGNTDTQYF. The covered CDR3 bases are TGTGCCAGCTCACTACGGACTAGCGGAAACACAGATACG.

About this clone itself: The read is 3 residues too short to cover the CDR3 end, so that end is filled in from the germline J gene. J is TRBJ1-5 and V is TRBV10-1, with D possibly matching TRBD1 (5 bases). Trimming took 0 bases from V and 5 from J, leaving 20 bases between them. Per the germline V gene, CDR1 is WNHNN and CDR2 is SYGVQD (reference sequence). The CDR3 has 18 amino acids. The CDR3 loop is CASSESTKGTGEDQPQHF. The sequenced part of the CDR3 DNA is TGCGCCAGCAGTGAGTCTACGAAGGGAACGGGGGAGGATCAGCCC.

As regards this clone: Sequencing ends 3 residues short of the CDR3 end; the germline J gene provides the rest. The rearrangement links TRBV28 to TRBJ2-1; TRBD1 matches 9 bases. Germline lookup yields CDR1 MDHEN and CDR2 SYDVKM. CDR3 length equals 15 residues. The J segment lost 6 bases and the V segment lost 5 bases, leaving 8 bases of the junction unmatched. The DNA read from the CDR3 is TGTGCCAGCAGTGAACCGGGACAGGGCTCCAATGAG. It codes for CASSEPGQGSNE. The CDR3 as a whole reads CASSEPGQGSNEQFF. The complete variable domain, with remaining parts taken from reference TRBV28 and TRBJ2-1, reads DVKVTQSSRYLVKRTGEKVFLECVQDMDHENMFWYRQDPGLGLRLIYFSYDVKMKEKGDIPEGYSVSREKKERFSLILESASTNQTSMYLCASSEPGQGSNEQFFGPGTRLTVL.

On this clone itself: Read coverage stops 3 residues before the CDR3 terminus; the germline J gene supplies the remainder. The chain carries TRBV5-6 and TRBJ2-1, with D maybe TRBD2 (6 bases). The germline V and J ends were trimmed by 1 base and 9 bases, with 8 bases remaining between them. The CDR3 consists of 12 residues. Germline CDR1 is SGHDT and CDR2 is YYEEEE. The CDR3 DNA, read in part, is TGTGCCAGCAGCTTGCGCGGGGTTGAG. This translates into CASSLRGVE. The complete CDR3 protein is CASSLRGVEQFF.

For this clone: The read falls 3 residues short of the CDR3 end, and the missing part is taken from the germline J gene. The chain recombines TRBV29-1 with TRBJ2-1; D is possibly TRBD2 (5 bases). Looked up from germline, CDR1 is SQVTM and CDR2 is ANQGSEA. V lost 4 bases and J lost 1, with 8 bases in between. This CDR3 comprises 13 residues. Here the CDR3 reads CSVGADSYNEQFF. The part of the CDR3 DNA that was read is TGCAGCGTTGGAGCGGATTCCTACAATGAG.

In the case of this clone: The CDR3 end lies 3 residues beyond the end of the read and is filled in from the germline J gene. The chain joins TRBV18 to TRBJ2-5; 8 nucleotides line up with TRBD2. CDR3 length: 14 amino acids. J lost 3 bases, V lost 6 bases, and 6 bases had no gene match. Germline V CDR1 and CDR2: KGHSH, LQKENI. CDR3 protein: CASSTSGSEETQYF. The CDR3 bases that were read are TGTGCCAGCTCGACAAGCGGGAGCGAAGAGACC.

CDR3 amino acids: CASSLGRSLGYTF. The part of the CDR3 DNA that was read is TGTGCCAGCAGCTTAGGTCGCAGTTTGGGC. The gene calls are TRBV7-2 and TRBJ1-2; D uncertain. Coverage ceases 3 residues before the CDR3 finishes, and the germline J gene fills in the end. Germline CDR1 SGHTA, CDR2 FQGNSA. This CDR3 is 13 amino acids long.

Details on this clone: The CDR3 goes on 3 residues after the read ends, and that part is filled in from the germline J gene. The V gene is TRBV2, the J gene TRBJ1-5; D gene ambiguous. With 11 bases removed from V and 4 bases from J, the gap between germline ends came to 6 bases. Germline V gives CDR1 SNHLY, CDR2 FYNNEI. The CDR3 is 10 residues long. CDR3 sequence: CAPSNQPQHF. CDR3 DNA (partial): TGTGCCCCCTCTAATCAGCCC.

As for this clone: The read gets to within 3 residues of the CDR3 end, and the germline J gene fills in the rest. The chain is built from TRBV7-8 and TRBJ1-1, with D unclear. This CDR3 spans 12 amino acids. From germline, CDR1 is SGHVS and CDR2 FQNEAQ. The V and J ends lost 1 base and 3 bases respectively, with 3 bases between them. CDR3 loop: CASSLVYTEAFF. The sequenced CDR3 bases are TGTGCCAGCAGCTTAGTCTACACTGAA.

On this clone: The CDR3 is cut off 3 residues early in the read; its end comes from the germline J gene. The chain employs TRBV5-6 and TRBJ2-1, with D tentatively TRBD1 (5 bases). The germline V gene has CDR1 SGHDT and CDR2 YYEEEE. The V end was cut by 1 base, the J end by 5 bases, with 10 bases between. There are 14 residues in the CDR3. CDR3 bases read: TGTGCCAGCAGCTTGCCAGGGATTCACAATGAG. Its translation is CASSLPGIHNE. The whole CDR3 sequence is CASSLPGIHNEQFF.

The CDR3 is CASSPTTSGNWYEQYF. CDR3 DNA (partial): TGTGCCAGCAGCCCGACGACTAGCGGGAACTGGTACGAG. The chain uses TRBV4-2 and TRBJ2-7; 11 nucleotides line up with TRBD2. The missing CDR3 end, 3 residues past where the read stops, is filled in from the germline J gene. The CDR3 is 16 residues long. V shed 4 bases and J 4 bases; nucleotides not matched to a gene: 9. CDR1 is LGHNA and CDR2 is YNFKEQ in the germline V gene.

Note on this clone: The read stops 3 residues short of the end of the CDR3; the missing end is completed from the germline J gene. This chain connects TRBV5-1 to TRBJ2-1; 10 bases align to TRBD2. CDR1 SGHRS and CDR2 YFSETQ come from the germline V gene. V lost 0 bases, J lost 8 bases, and 5 bases stayed unmatched. The CDR3 extends over 15 amino acids. The CDR3 sequence: CASSLAGTSVDEQFF. CDR3 DNA, as far as it was read: TGCGCCAGCAGCTTGGCCGGGACTAGCGTAGATGAG.